This TCR beta chain is from a study of shared clonotypes between healthy human individuals. The authors' processing: Junction-only sequences without quality scores came from ImmunoSEQ, so filtering differed. Clones were sequenced by immunoSEQ multiplex PCR, and TCRdb holds only the in-frame ones, with some missing. V and J calls plus clone size are reproduced from that table; the DNA served to infer D and trimming. The data contain about 800,000 clones, around 96% of them singletons. Trimming took off 4 bases at V and 2 bases at J, with 17 bases between the two ends. CDR3 length: 16 residues. CDR1 and CDR2 from the germline V gene are SGHNT and YYREEE (reference sequence). Only CD45RO-negative cells positively selected for CCR7 counted as naive CD8 cells, so terminally differentiated effector memory CD45RA+ cells were excluded.

The chain uses TRBV5-4 and TRBJ2-3; D call uncertain. The TCR was taken from a man aged 30 to 39 in good health. Input material: naive CD8+ T cells sorted from blood. CDR3 sequence reads: CASSRLGKIDTDTQYF. CDR3 nucleotide sequence: TGTGCCAGCAGCCGCCTGGGGAAGATTGACACAGATACGCAGTATTTT.